These 25 T cell receptor beta chains came from one sample sequenced in a study of shared clonotypes between healthy human individuals. Sequenced by immunoSEQ multiplex PCR; TCRdb stores in-frame clones only, minus some. Among fewer than 2.5 million clones listed, approximately 94% were seen once. The sample taken for sequencing was naive CD4+ T cells from PBMCs. Sample subset: CD45RA+ positively selected. These TCRs come from a man younger than 35 in good health. Some clones in this sample may be carry-over from other donors' samples.

The chain employs TRBV5-6 and TRBJ1-4; D gene uncertain. V gave up 1 base and J gave up 7 bases, with 8 bases separating them. CDR3 length equals 13 residues. Germline CDR1 SGHDT, CDR2 YYEEEE. CDR3 protein: CASSLSGFEKLFF. CDR3 nucleotide sequence: TGTGCCAGCAGCTTGTCTGGGTTTGAAAAACTGTTTTTT.

The V gene is TRBV7-2, the J gene TRBJ2-1, with D possibly being TRBD1 or TRBD2 (5 bases each). V was pared by 4 bases and J by 1 base, with 11 bases between. The CDR3 contains 15 residues. Germline CDR1 SGHTA, CDR2 FQGNSA. The CDR3 spells CASSSLGASYNEQFF. CDR3 DNA: TGTGCCAGCAGCTCCCTCGGGGCTTCCTACAATGAGCAGTTCTTC. The whole variable domain, filled in from reference TRBV7-2 and TRBJ2-1, reads GAGVSQSPSNKVTEKGKDVELRCDPISGHTALYWYRQSLGQGLEFLIYFQGNSAPDKSGLPSDRFSAERTGGSVSTLTIQRTQQEDSAVYLCASSSLGASYNEQFFGPGTRLTVL.

The chain has TRBV4-1 and TRBJ1-2; D call uncertain. Trimming stripped 0 bases from V and 1 base from J, with 6 bases between. CDR1 is MGHRA and CDR2 is YSYEKL in the germline V gene. There are 14 residues in the CDR3. The CDR3 region is CASSQEEGNYGYTF. The CDR3 bases are TGCGCCAGCAGCCAAGAGGAAGGTAACTATGGCTACACCTTC.

The DNA for the CDR3 is TGTGCCAGTAGTCCTCCCGGGACTAGCGGGAGAACAGACACCGGGGAGCTGTTTTTT. This translates into CASSPPGTSGRTDTGELFF. The V and J genes are TRBV19 and TRBJ2-2, with 14 bases that match TRBD2. The germline CDR1 and CDR2 sequences are LNHDA and SQIVND (reference sequence). J was trimmed by 3 bases and V by 5 bases; bases with no gene match: 11. The CDR3 has 19 amino acids.

This rearrangement joins TRBV18 to TRBJ1-2, with 10 bases that match TRBD1. The germline gives CDR1 KGHSH, CDR2 LQKENI. This CDR3 has 16 amino acids. V gave up 2 bases and J gave up 5 bases; unmatched junction bases: 8. The CDR3 is CASSPNPGQGLYGYTF. CDR3 nucleotides: TGTGCCAGCTCACCAAATCCGGGACAGGGGTTGTATGGCTACACCTTC.

This clone was counted once. This chain links TRBV5-1 with TRBJ1-2; 8 bases line up with TRBD1. The germline gives CDR1 SGHRS, CDR2 YFSETQ. CDR3 length equals 15 residues. V dropped 2 bases and J dropped 4; count of bases not matched to a gene: 7. CDR3 protein: CASSFQSGGSYGYTF. CDR3 in DNA: TGCGCCAGCAGCTTTCAGTCAGGGGGCAGCTATGGCTACACCTTC.

This chain connects TRBV6-6 to TRBJ1-5; weak D call: TRBD1 (6 bases). The CDR3 runs to 15 residues. The V gene lost 10 bases and the J gene lost 3 bases, with 19 bases spanning the gap. The germline V gene encodes CDR1 MNHNY and CDR2 SVGAGI (reference sequence). CDR3: CATSTGQIFNQPQHF. The CDR3 coding sequence is TGTGCCACATCCACCGGACAGATATTCAATCAGCCCCAGCATTTT.

The V gene is TRBV6-1, the J gene TRBJ2-7, with TRBD2 matching over 8 bases. Trimming at V came to 6 bases and at J to 7 bases, leaving 8 bases not matched to a gene. The CDR3 loop spans 13 amino acids. Germline CDR1 reads MNHNS; CDR2 reads SASEGT. CDR3 DNA: TGTGCCAGCAGGGCTAGCGGGTCTTTGGAGCAGTACTTC. Amino acids: CASRASGSLEQYF.

The chain links TRBV7-9 to TRBJ1-3, with D maybe TRBD1 (6 bases). CDR1 is SEHNR, CDR2 FQNEAQ, per germline (reference sequence). The CDR3 covers 15 residues. V dropped 5 bases and J dropped 1 base, with 12 bases sitting between them. The CDR3 nucleotides read TGTGCCAGCAGCGGGGGAGACAGGTCTGGAAACACCATATATTTT. Translating it yields CASSGGDRSGNTIYF.

The V gene is TRBV5-4, the J gene TRBJ2-1; TRBD2 is a possible D gene (5 bases). The V end was cut by 0 bases, the J end by 7 bases, with 14 bases between. CDR1 is SGHNT, CDR2 YYREEE, per germline (reference sequence). The CDR3 consists of 15 residues. The CDR3 bases are TGTGCCAGCAGCTTGGAGCTACTAGATGAGAATGAGCAGTTCTTC. It encodes CASSLELLDENEQFF.

The genes are TRBV5-1 and TRBJ2-7, with 9 bases matching TRBD1. The CDR3 is 15 residues long. In germline, CDR1 is SGHRS, CDR2 YFSETQ. With V trimmed by 4 bases and J by 2 bases, 7 bases remained unmatched. CDR3 region: CASSPGQGGTYEQYF. CDR3 in DNA: TGCGCCAGCAGCCCGGGACAGGGAGGAACCTACGAGCAGTACTTC.

The CDR3 coding sequence is TGCGCCAGCAGCTTGGGGGTTACTGGAAACACCATATATTTT. Translating it yields CASSLGVTGNTIYF. The chain employs TRBV5-1 and TRBJ1-3; D is undetermined. In germline, CDR1 is SGHRS, CDR2 YFSETQ. CDR3 length: 14 residues. The V end was cut by 0 bases, the J end by 2 bases, with 6 bases between.

The chain combines TRBV4-2 with TRBJ1-3; perhaps TRBD1 as D (6 bases). This CDR3 comprises 18 residues. Trimming removed 1 base at V and 0 bases at J, with 16 bases between. Germline CDR1 LGHNA, CDR2 YNFKEQ. CDR3 residues: CASSQGGGQGISGNTIYF. CDR3 coding DNA: TGTGCCAGCAGCCAAGGGGGGGGGCAGGGGATCTCTGGAAACACCATATATTTT.

In its sample, this clone was seen a few times. The chain couples TRBV2 to TRBJ1-1; TRBD1 agrees at 7 bases. The CDR3 has 15 amino acids. Unmatched junction bases numbered 9, after V lost 7 bases and J lost 1 base. Germline loops: CDR1 SNHLY, CDR2 FYNNEI. The CDR3 DNA reads as TGTGCCAGCAAAGTGGACAGGCTGAAGAACACTGAAGCTTTCTTT. Translated: CASKVDRLKNTEAFF.

The genes are TRBV28 and TRBJ2-3, with 10 nucleotides matching TRBD2. The V gene's germline CDR1 is MDHEN and CDR2 SYDVKM. The CDR3 consists of 15 residues. Germline trimming cut 2 bases from V and 4 bases from J; bases unmatched to any gene: 3. The CDR3 DNA is TGTGCCAGCAGTTTAGGGAGCGGGAGGGCAGATACGCAGTATTTT. Translation gives CASSLGSGRADTQYF.

The chain couples TRBV25-1 to TRBJ1-2; D is unresolved. V lost 1 base and J lost 7, with 19 bases in between. The CDR3 has 16 amino acids. CDR1 and CDR2 from the germline V gene are MGHDK and SYGVNS. DNA for the CDR3: TGTGCCAGCAGTGAATTTGGAACGGAATTTGGTGGTGGCTACACCTTC. This sequence encodes CASSEFGTEFGGGYTF.

This chain links TRBV7-3 with TRBJ2-1; possibly TRBD1 for D (6 bases). V lost 5 bases, J lost 10 bases, and 15 bases lay in between. The CDR3 totals 13 residues. Germline CDR1 is SGHTA and CDR2 is FQGTGA. CDR3 sequence reads: CASSPTDSSEQFF. In nucleotides, the CDR3 is TGTGCCAGCAGCCCGACGGACAGTTCAGAGCAGTTCTTC. The full variable domain, completed using reference TRBV7-3 and TRBJ2-1, is GAGVSQTPSNKVTEKGKYVELRCDPISGHTALYWYRQSLGQGPEFLIYFQGTGAADDSGLPNDRFFAVRPEGSVSTLKIQRTERGDSAVYLCASSPTDSSEQFFGPGTRLTVL.

As for this clone: The junction and the germline gene differ at one end; a read error may be behind it. The V and J genes are TRBV5-4 and TRBJ2-7; TRBD1 aligns across 9 bases. Germline V gives CDR1 SGHNT, CDR2 YYREEE (reference sequence). This CDR3 contains 15 residues. Written as DNA, the CDR3 is TGTGCCAGCAGTTTGGGACAGGGTCCCCCCTACGAGCAGTACTTC. It is translated as CASSLGQGPPYEQYF.

This rearrangement joins TRBV27 to TRBJ1-3; D ambiguous. The CDR3 spans 13 residues. The germline V gene has CDR1 MNHEY and CDR2 SMNVEV (reference sequence). Trimming shortened V by 5 bases and J by 4 bases, and 9 bases separated the two germline ends. CDR3: CASSPREGNTIYF. In nucleotides, the CDR3 is TGTGCCAGCAGTCCGAGGGAAGGAAACACCATATATTTT.

The chain carries TRBV9 and TRBJ1-3; D may be TRBD1 (5 bases). The CDR3 spans 17 residues. Trimming removed 1 base at V and 0 bases at J, with 14 bases between. The germline V gene encodes CDR1 SGDLS and CDR2 YYNGEE. Here the CDR3 reads CASSVSRTSSSGNTIYF. The CDR3, as DNA: TGTGCCAGCAGCGTAAGCCGGACATCCTCCTCTGGAAACACCATATATTTT.

Only one count was recorded for this clone. V and J are TRBV7-9 and TRBJ1-5; 10 positions agree with TRBD1. The CDR3 extends over 17 amino acids. The V and J ends lost 3 bases and 7 bases, in that order; junction bases with no gene match: 12. Germline V gene sequence: CDR1 SEHNR, CDR2 FQNEAQ (reference sequence). CDR3: CASSLTGGHRGEQPQHF. As DNA, the CDR3 is TGTGCCAGCAGCTTGACAGGGGGCCACAGGGGGGAGCAGCCCCAGCATTTT.

V gene TRBV28 combines with J gene TRBJ1-1; tentative D call: TRBD1 (6 bases). The CDR3 length is 14 residues. V was clipped by 6 bases and J by 5 bases, with 16 bases between them. CDR1 MDHEN and CDR2 SYDVKM come from the germline V gene. This CDR3 reads CASSPLRGSTEAFF. CDR3 in DNA: TGTGCCAGCAGCCCACTCAGGGGAAGTACTGAAGCTTTCTTT.

The chain links TRBV11-3 to TRBJ2-2; 11 bases line up with TRBD2. From germline, CDR1 is SGHNT and CDR2 YENEEA. This CDR3 has 17 residues. Trimming took 5 bases from V and 1 from J; bases not matched to a gene: 6. CDR3 region: CASSAYTSGGNTGELFF. In DNA, the CDR3 is TGTGCCAGCAGCGCCTACACTAGCGGGGGGAACACCGGGGAGCTGTTTTTT.

This clone was detected once. V gene TRBV27 combines with J gene TRBJ2-3; 7 nucleotides match TRBD1. V lost 5 bases, J lost 1 base, and 9 bases stayed unmatched. The germline gives CDR1 MNHEY, CDR2 SMNVEV (reference sequence). The CDR3 covers 16 residues. The CDR3 sequence is CASSPLQGLRTDTQYF. The CDR3 DNA is TGTGCCAGCAGTCCCTTACAGGGGTTGCGCACAGATACGCAGTATTTT.

The V and J genes are TRBV2 and TRBJ2-3; 8 bases are a match to TRBD1. V trimming: 4 bases; J trimming: 6 bases; junction bases outside the gene matches: 3. The CDR3 consists of 13 residues. Germline values: CDR1 SNHLY, CDR2 FYNNEI. This CDR3 is CASSGQGMDTQYF. CDR3 bases: TGTGCCAGCAGTGGACAGGGGATGGATACGCAGTATTTT.